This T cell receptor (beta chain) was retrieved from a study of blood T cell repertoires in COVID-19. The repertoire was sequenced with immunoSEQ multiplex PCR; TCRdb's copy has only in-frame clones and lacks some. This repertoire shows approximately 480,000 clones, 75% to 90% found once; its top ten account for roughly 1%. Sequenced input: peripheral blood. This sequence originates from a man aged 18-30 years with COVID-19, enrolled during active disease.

The CDR3 sequence: CASSQGGTDYGYTF. The CDR3 DNA reads TGTGCCAGCAGCCAAGGGGGGACAGACTATGGCTACACCTTC. The gene calls are TRBV4-2 and TRBJ1-2, with 7 positions matching TRBD1. V was pared by 1 base and J by 3 bases, with 2 bases of the junction left unmatched. The CDR3 sequence is 14 residues long. The germline V gene encodes CDR1 LGHNA and CDR2 YNFKEQ.